The rows below give T cell receptor beta chains drawn from one sample of a study of blood T cell repertoires in COVID-19. TCRdb's copy holds only in-frame clones and misses some; the assay was immunoSEQ multiplex PCR. The table has roughly 71,000 clones, over 80% seen once. Input material: peripheral blood. These receptors were collected from a woman older than 75 with acute or convalescent COVID-19. The CDR3 runs from the conserved cysteine through the conserved F or W. A D gene is named only where the DNA matches it firmly. Size values are once, few and many counts, or a class for expanded clones, and some rows have none.

d_call	v_call	j_call	clone_size	cdr3_nt	cdr3_aa
NA	TRBV10-2	TRBJ1-1	NA	TGCGCCAGCTCTACTCAGCGGAACACTGAAGCTTTCTTT	CASSTQRNTEAFF
TRBD1	TRBV10-3	TRBJ1-2	NA	TGTGCCATCAGGGGAGCAACAGGGGGCGAGGGCTACACCTTC	CAIRGATGGEGYTF
TRBD2	TRBV7-6	TRBJ2-5	NA	TGTGCCAGCAGCTCAGGGGTTCTAGCGGGGGCCCAAGAGACCCAGTACTTC	CASSSGVLAGAQETQYF
NA	TRBV6-5	TRBJ1-5	NA	TGTGCCAGCAGTTACGACGGGTATAGCAATCAGCCCCAGCATTTT	CASSYDGYSNQPQHF
NA	TRBV28	TRBJ1-1	NA	TGTGCCAGCAGTTTCCAACAGGGGAACACTGAAGCTTTCTTT	CASSFQQGNTEAFF
NA	TRBV29-1	TRBJ1-1	NA	TGCAGCGTTGTTCGCCTCAGTGAAGCTTTCTTT	CSVVRLSEAFF
NA	TRBV5-1	TRBJ1-2	NA	TGCGCCAGCAGCTTGGATACTTCAGGCCCTTATGGCTACACCTTC	CASSLDTSGPYGYTF
TRBD2	TRBV6-5	TRBJ2-1	NA	TGTGCCAGCAGTAGGCGGGGGGGCTCGTACAATGAGCAGTTCTTC	CASSRRGGSYNEQFF
TRBD1	TRBV5-8	TRBJ2-2	NA	TGTGCCAGCAGCAATGGACAGGTGAACACCGGGGAGCTGTTTTTT	CASSNGQVNTGELFF
TRBD1	TRBV13	TRBJ1-2	NA	TGTGCCAGCAGCCGAGAGACAGGGGATGGCTACACCTTC	CASSRETGDGYTF
NA	TRBV15	TRBJ1-2	few	TGTGCCACCAGGGAGAACTATGGCTACACCTTC	CATRENYGYTF
NA	TRBV25-1	TRBJ2-7	NA	TGTGCCAGCAGTGAAAGTGAAGGGGCCTACGAGCAGTACTTC	CASSESEGAYEQYF
NA	TRBV20-1	TRBJ2-2	once	TGCAGTGCTAGTGGTGGCGGGGGCGCCCAGAACACCGGGGAGCTGTTTTTT	CSASGGGGAQNTGELFF
TRBD2	TRBV9	TRBJ2-2	NA	TGTGCCAGCAGCTCAGCGGGGGGCGCGAACACCGGGGAGCTGTTTTTT	CASSSAGGANTGELFF
TRBD1	TRBV19	TRBJ1-5	NA	TGTGCCAGTCTAGGGGGCGCAGGCAATCAGCCCCAGCATTTT	CASLGGAGNQPQHF
NA	TRBV23-1	TRBJ2-7	NA	TGCGCCAGCCTCCTTCCCAGGTTACACTCCTACGAGCAGTACTTC	CASLLPRLHSYEQYF
TRBD2	TRBV15	TRBJ2-5	NA	TGTGCCACCAGCGGTTCCCTAGCGGGAGGAAAAGAGACCCAGTACTTC	CATSGSLAGGKETQYF
NA	TRBV6-2/TRBV6-3	TRBJ2-3	NA	TGTGCCAGCTGCCGGGCGGCGGGACGCACAGATACGCAGTATTTT	CASCRAAGRTDTQYF
TRBD1	TRBV7-3	TRBJ1-4	NA	TGTGCCAGCAGCTCTGGACAGGGAGAAAAACTGTTTTTT	CASSSGQGEKLFF
NA	TRBV20-1	TRBJ2-5	once	TGCAGTGCTAGAGATTCGGAGACCCAGTACTTC	CSARDSETQYF
NA	TRBV24-1	TRBJ2-2	NA	TGTGCCACCAGTGAGGAGCGTTACACCGGGGAGCTGTTTTTT	CATSEERYTGELFF
TRBD2	TRBV11-1	TRBJ2-3	NA	TGTGCCAGCAGCCCCGGACTAGCGGGAGGCACAGATACGCAGTATTTT	CASSPGLAGGTDTQYF
TRBD1	TRBV5-4	TRBJ1-5	NA	TGTGCCAGCAGCATACAGGGGGTTGGCAATCAGCCCCAGCATTTT	CASSIQGVGNQPQHF
NA	TRBV11-1	TRBJ2-1	NA	TGTGCCAGCAGCTTAAAGGGGGACGGCTACAATGAGCAGTTCTTC	CASSLKGDGYNEQFF
NA	TRBV16	TRBJ2-3	NA	TGTGCCAGCAGCCAATCCCTTAGCGGGACAGGCACAGATACGCAGTATTTT	CASSQSLSGTGTDTQYF
TRBD1	TRBV3-1/TRBV3-2	TRBJ2-3	NA	TGTGCCAGCAGCCAAGCTACAGGGGCTCAAGGGGCGGATACGCAGTATTTT	CASSQATGAQGADTQYF
NA	TRBV7-3	TRBJ1-1	NA	TGTGCCAGCAGCTTGAGGGGAGGCGACACTGAAGCTTTCTTT	CASSLRGGDTEAFF
NA	TRBV3-1/TRBV3-2	TRBJ2-1	NA	TGTGCCAGCAGCCAAGTGTCTGTACAGGGGCAGTTCTTC	CASSQVSVQGQFF
TRBD2	TRBV19	TRBJ2-3	NA	TGTGCCAGTAAAAGGACTAGCGGGAGACAAGATACGCAGTATTTT	CASKRTSGRQDTQYF
TRBD1	TRBV5-1	TRBJ1-5	NA	TGCGCCAGCAGCGCCACAGGGGAGAGCAATCAGCCCCAGCATTTT	CASSATGESNQPQHF
NA	TRBV6-1	TRBJ2-1	NA	TGTGCCAGCAGTGAACAACACTACAATGAGCAGTTCTTC	CASSEQHYNEQFF
TRBD1	TRBV2	TRBJ1-5	NA	TGTGCCAGCAGTGAAGCCGGGACAGGGGTGCAGCCCCAGCATTTT	CASSEAGTGVQPQHF